This TCR beta chain appears in the sequencing data of a study of T cells expressing NK-cell markers. For each CDR3 protein, TCRdb gives one entry from its re-call of the 5' RACE reads, without DNA. In total, the table holds about 120,000 distinct CDR3 sequences. This CDR3 spans 15 amino acids. Germline V gene sequence: CDR1 LGHNA, CDR2 YSLEER. The sequence was collected from a woman between 18 and 75 years old in good health. The V call is TRBV4-3, the J call TRBJ1-4. The specimen sequenced was blood T cells: a sorted CD56 or NKG2C T cell subset, CD4+ or CD8+ T cells, or bulk PBMC T cells (not recorded which). CDR3 sequence: CASSQEGQAGEKLFF.